What follows describes a single T cell receptor beta chain. This sample is drawn from a study of blood T cell repertoires in COVID-19. At the level of the study: Sites in the United States, Italy and Spain provided acute and convalescent COVID-19 samples. T cells, B-cell-depleted T cells, or PBMCs supplied cDNA or gDNA.

The CDR3 loop spans 16 amino acids. Deletions cut 0 bases from V and 6 bases from J, with 18 bases between. The germline V gene encodes CDR1 SGDLS and CDR2 YYNGEE. Original analysis: Reference gene primer amplification in the assay estimated nucleated cell counts. Data came from immunoSEQ multiplex PCR; TCRdb stores just in-frame clones and leaves some out. V and J calls and clone size follow that table, whereas D and trimming were derived from the DNA. The profile covers under 45,000 clones, with more than 60% appearing a single time and 25% to 30% taken by the ten largest. The sequence was collected from a woman aged 70-85 years with acute or convalescent COVID-19. The specimen sequenced was peripheral blood. The rearrangement links TRBV9 to TRBJ1-1, with D possibly matching TRBD1 (6 bases). The CDR3 is CASSVAPTGYSSEAFF. As DNA, the CDR3 is TGTGCCAGCAGCGTAGCCCCGACAGGTTACTCTTCTGAAGCTTTCTTT.